This T cell receptor (beta chain) was retrieved from a study of T-cell memory formation after mild COVID-19. Broader study findings: Nothing confirmed that second-wave clones peaking on day 37 were specific for SARS-CoV-2.

Germline lookup yields CDR1 MGHRA and CDR2 YSYEKL. The V end was cut by 4 bases, the J end by 7 bases, with 10 bases between. The CDR3 runs 13 residues. This clonotype has more than one count but fewer than ten. The antigen remains unidentified. MiXCR, applied by TCRdb to the 5' RACE reads, yields one record per CDR3 protein. The sample consists of about 240,000 distinct CDR3 sequences, around a tenth of them appearing once. Sample: PBMCs or a T cell subset sorted from them (not recorded which). The source is a man younger than 35 who had mild COVID-19 (a few samples of this study predate the infection). Cell type and time point are not known. The rearrangement joins TRBV4-1 to TRBJ2-2; maybe TRBD2 (5 bases). DNA for the CDR3: TGCGCCAGCAGCCCACTCGGGATCGGGGAGCTGTTTTTT. It codes for CASSPLGIGELFF.